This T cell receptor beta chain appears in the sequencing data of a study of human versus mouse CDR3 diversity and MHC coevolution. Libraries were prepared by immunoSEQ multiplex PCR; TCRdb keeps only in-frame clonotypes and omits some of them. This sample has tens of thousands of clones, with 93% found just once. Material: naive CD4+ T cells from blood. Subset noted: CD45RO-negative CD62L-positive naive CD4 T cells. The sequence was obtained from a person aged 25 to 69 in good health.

The CDR3 is CASSLSGTANYGYTF. The CDR3 coding sequence is TGTGCCAGCAGTTTATCCGGGACAGCTAACTATGGCTACACCTTC. This rearrangement joins TRBV27 to TRBJ1-2; TRBD1 matches 7 bases. V was pared by 0 bases and J by 0 bases, with 1 base of the junction left unmatched. The CDR3 has 15 residues. Germline CDR1 reads MNHEY; CDR2 reads SMNVEV (reference sequence).